Each of the 24 T cell receptor beta chains below was sequenced from the same sample in a study of blood T cell repertoires in COVID-19. Produced via immunoSEQ multiplex PCR; TCRdb's table is partial and in-frame only. The sample yields roughly 100,000 clones, 81% seen once. Sequences were obtained from peripheral blood. The receptors here all came from an elderly man with acute or convalescent COVID-19.

V is TRBV2 and J is TRBJ2-7, with TRBD1 matching 8 bases. The CDR3 covers 14 residues. From germline, CDR1 is SNHLY and CDR2 FYNNEI. Trimming at V came to 8 bases and at J to 6 bases, leaving 12 bases not matched to a gene. The CDR3, as DNA: TGTGCCAGCGGATACTATACAGGGGGTGGCGAGCAGTACTTC. It translates to CASGYYTGGGEQYF.

In this sample, this clone turned up a few times. The CDR3 DNA reads as TGTGCCAGCAACGTACAGGGAGAGGGCTACACCTTC. Protein sequence: CASNVQGEGYTF. This rearrangement joins TRBV5-6 to TRBJ1-2; a weak D match, TRBD1 (6 bases). Germline V gene lookup returns CDR1 SGHDT and CDR2 YYEEEE. V lost 6 bases and J lost 8, with 14 bases in between. The CDR3 totals 12 residues.

CDR3 loop: CASSQEPTGSGNTIYF. The CDR3 DNA sequence: TGTGCCAGCAGCCAAGAACCGACAGGTTCTGGAAACACCATATATTTT. The chain uses TRBV14 and TRBJ1-3, with D perhaps matching TRBD1 (6 bases). The CDR3 sequence is 16 residues long. CDR1 and CDR2 (germline): SGHDN, FVKESK. V lost 0 bases to trimming and J lost 1 base, with 10 bases between them.

This chain links TRBV6-5 with TRBJ2-1; TRBD2 aligns across 11 bases. The CDR3 totals 15 residues. Trimming at V came to 6 bases and at J to 5 bases, leaving 6 bases not matched to a gene. Germline V gene data show CDR1 as MNHEY and CDR2 as SVGAGI. The CDR3 here is CASSPGLAANNEQFF. In DNA form, the CDR3 reads TGTGCCAGCAGCCCGGGACTAGCGGCCAACAATGAGCAGTTCTTC.

The chain employs TRBV7-3 and TRBJ2-3; 13 nucleotides align to TRBD2. After removal of 5 bases from V and 2 bases from J, the junction contained 4 bases not matched to a gene. CDR3 length equals 16 residues. CDR1 and CDR2 from the germline V gene are SGHTA and FQGTGA. This CDR3 is CASSLGLAGDTDTQYF. The CDR3, as DNA: TGTGCCAGCAGCCTCGGACTAGCGGGAGACACAGATACGCAGTATTTT. The whole variable domain, remainder taken from reference TRBV7-3 and TRBJ2-3, is GAGVSQTPSNKVTEKGKYVELRCDPISGHTALYWYRQSLGQGPEFLIYFQGTGAADDSGLPNDRFFAVRPEGSVSTLKIQRTERGDSAVYLCASSLGLAGDTDTQYFGPGTRLTVL.

The chain is built from TRBV6-2 or TRBV6-3 and TRBJ2-1; 16 positions match TRBD2. In germline, CDR1 is MNHEY, CDR2 SVGEGT. CDR3 length equals 18 residues. J was trimmed by 2 bases and V by 3 bases; bases with no gene match: 4. The CDR3 loop is CASSYLGTSGRAYNEQFF. For the CDR3, the DNA is TGTGCCAGCAGTTATTTGGGGACTAGCGGGAGGGCCTACAATGAGCAGTTCTTC.

The V call is TRBV12-3 or TRBV12-4, the J call TRBJ1-1; tentatively, D is TRBD1 (6 bases). V lost 4 bases and J lost 7, with 13 bases in between. The CDR3 contains 13 residues. This chain's CDR3 is CASSYLDRSEAFF. The CDR3 bases are TGTGCCAGCAGTTACTTAGACAGGAGTGAAGCTTTCTTT.

CDR3: CASSGEQGVVSYEQYF. The CDR3 nucleotides read TGTGCCAGCAGCGGGGAACAGGGGGTGGTTTCCTACGAGCAGTACTTC. The genes are TRBV5-6 and TRBJ2-7; TRBD1 agrees at 8 bases. In germline, CDR1 is SGHDT, CDR2 YYEEEE. CDR3 length: 16 amino acids. Trimming took 4 bases from V and 1 from J; bases not matched to a gene: 10.

V usage is TRBV4-1 and J usage is TRBJ2-1, with TRBD2 identical over 10 bases. The CDR3 length is 14 residues. Germline lookup yields CDR1 MGHRA and CDR2 YSYEKL. The V segment lost 2 bases and the J segment 7 bases; nucleotides outside the gene matches: 2. CDR3 sequence (DNA): TGCGCCAGCAGCCAACCGGGACTAGCGAATGAGCAGTTCTTC. Its translation is CASSQPGLANEQFF.

The sample holds a few counts of this clone. This chain joins TRBV18 and TRBJ2-7; 8 positions match TRBD2. With 6 bases clipped from V and 1 base from J, the junction kept 11 bases outside the gene matches. CDR3 length equals 16 residues. Looked up from germline, CDR1 is KGHSH and CDR2 is LQKENI. The CDR3 DNA follows: TGTGCCAGCTCCCCCCCCGTGAGCGGGAGATCCTACGAGCAGTACTTC. Translated, it gives CASSPPVSGRSYEQYF.

The rearrangement joins TRBV28 to TRBJ1-4; weak D call: TRBD1 (5 bases). The V end lost 8 bases, the J end lost 5 bases, and 18 bases lay between the germline ends. The CDR3 is 15 amino acids. Germline CDR1 and CDR2: MDHEN and SYDVKM. The CDR3, as DNA: TGTGCCAGCCTTTCCGGGGGGATCGGGAATGAAAAACTGTTTTTT. Its protein is CASLSGGIGNEKLFF.

The chain combines TRBV19 with TRBJ2-1, with TRBD1 matching 8 bases. The V gene's germline CDR1 is LNHDA and CDR2 SQIVND (reference sequence). The V and J ends lost 9 bases and 1 base, in that order; junction bases with no gene match: 8. The CDR3 is 15 amino acids. The DNA for the CDR3 is TGTGCCAGCAGGACAGGGATTAATTCCTACAATGAGCAGTTCTTC. Protein: CASRTGINSYNEQFF.

The J gene is TRBJ1-1, the V gene TRBV28; 9 nucleotides align to TRBD1. Germline CDR1 and CDR2: MDHEN and SYDVKM. The CDR3 is 14 amino acids. J was trimmed by 3 bases and V by 5 bases; bases with no gene match: 4. The CDR3 region is CASSPGDRDTEAFF. The CDR3 nucleotides read TGTGCCAGCAGTCCTGGGGACAGGGACACTGAAGCTTTCTTT.

This clone was found once. This chain links TRBV10-3 with TRBJ2-7, with 9 positions matching TRBD2. J was trimmed by 5 bases and V by 6 bases; bases with no gene match: 8. The CDR3 runs 14 residues. The germline CDR1 and CDR2 sequences are ENHRY and SYGVKD. The CDR3 sequence: CAIRISGSFNEQYF. For the CDR3, the DNA is TGTGCCATCAGGATTAGCGGGAGCTTCAACGAGCAGTACTTC.

This clone was counted a few times. This sequence joins TRBV6-5 and TRBJ1-1; 7 bases align to TRBD1. This CDR3 contains 13 residues. V trimming: 4 bases; J trimming: 4 bases; junction bases outside the gene matches: 3. Per the germline V gene, CDR1 is MNHEY and CDR2 is SVGAGI. CDR3 residues: CASSFQGGTEAFF. CDR3 DNA sequence: TGTGCCAGCAGTTTCCAGGGGGGCACTGAAGCTTTCTTT.

The rearrangement joins TRBV18 to TRBJ1-4; 10 nucleotides line up with TRBD1. V trimming: 4 bases; J trimming: 3 bases; junction bases outside the gene matches: 2. The CDR3 sequence is 15 residues long. The germline V gene encodes CDR1 KGHSH and CDR2 LQKENI. CDR3 sequence reads: CASSLGTGANEKLFF. In DNA form, the CDR3 reads TGTGCCAGCTCACTCGGGACAGGGGCTAATGAAAAACTGTTTTTT.

The CDR3 here is CASPRDSVTEAFF. The CDR3 coding sequence is TGTGCCAGTCCCCGGGACAGCGTCACTGAAGCTTTCTTT. The chain carries TRBV2 and TRBJ1-1; 7 bases map to TRBD1. The CDR3 loop spans 13 amino acids. Germline V gene sequence: CDR1 SNHLY, CDR2 FYNNEI. The V and J ends lost 9 bases and 4 bases, in that order; junction bases with no gene match: 8.

Remarks on this clone: Other nucleotide sequences from this sample produce the same CDR3. The rearrangement uses TRBV28 and TRBJ1-2; 8 bases agree with TRBD1. Trimming removed 6 bases from V and 4 bases from J; junction bases left unmatched: 7. Germline CDR1 and CDR2: MDHEN and SYDVKM. The CDR3 consists of 14 residues. CDR3 region: CASSQGARGYGYTF. For the CDR3, the DNA is TGTGCCAGCAGCCAGGGGGCGCGTGGCTATGGCTACACCTTC.

The chain's CDR3 is CASSTTGESPLHF. The CDR3 DNA follows: TGTGCCAGCAGTACCACAGGGGAATCACCCCTCCACTTT. The chain combines TRBV12-3 or TRBV12-4 with TRBJ1-6; 7 nucleotides match TRBD1. The CDR3 covers 13 residues. The V segment lost 5 bases and the J segment 10 bases; nucleotides outside the gene matches: 5.

The chain couples TRBV5-1 to TRBJ2-1, with 7 bases that match TRBD2. The CDR3 has 17 residues. Germline CDR1 is SGHRS and CDR2 is YFSETQ. The ends lost 4 bases at V and 6 bases at J; junction bases unmatched: 16. The CDR3 nucleotides read TGCGCCAGCAGCCCAGGACCCGGGACTAAGGGAGCCAATGAGCAGTTCTTC. Protein: CASSPGPGTKGANEQFF.

The chain combines TRBV11-3 with TRBJ2-3; D is unresolved. The V gene lost 0 bases and the J gene lost 9 bases, with 7 bases spanning the gap. The length of the CDR3 is 12 residues. Per germline, CDR1 SGHNT and CDR2 YENEEA. For the CDR3, the DNA is TGTGCCAGCAGCTTAGATCGCGAAACGCAGTATTTT. Protein sequence: CASSLDRETQYF.

The chain recombines TRBV18 with TRBJ1-2, with TRBD1 identical over 8 bases. V shed 3 bases, J shed 4 bases, and the junction held 7 bases outside the gene matches. Germline V gene lookup returns CDR1 KGHSH and CDR2 LQKENI. The CDR3 totals 15 residues. DNA of the CDR3: TGTGCCAGCTCACCTCCCGGACAGGGAGGCTATGGCTACACCTTC. This encodes CASSPPGQGGYGYTF.

This chain connects TRBV14 to TRBJ2-5; D perhaps matches TRBD1 (6 bases). Trimming shortened V by 2 bases and J by 0 bases, and 7 bases separated the two germline ends. In germline, CDR1 is SGHDN, CDR2 FVKESK. The CDR3 is 14 amino acids. The CDR3 loop is CASSQYRDQETQYF. DNA of the CDR3: TGTGCCAGCAGCCAATACAGGGACCAAGAGACCCAGTACTTC.

This chain links TRBV12-3 or TRBV12-4 with TRBJ1-5; TRBD1 might be the D (6 bases). The CDR3 contains 12 residues. Trimming took off 4 bases at V and 7 bases at J, with 8 bases between the two ends. DNA for the CDR3: TGTGCCAGCAGTTGGGGGGGCCAGCCCCAGCATTTT. It yields the protein CASSWGGQPQHF.